These 2 T cell receptor beta chains came from one sample sequenced in a study of blood T cell repertoires in COVID-19. TCRdb's table, derived via immunoSEQ multiplex PCR, lists solely in-frame clones and lacks some. The sample yields about 200,000 clones, roughly four fifths seen once. Sequencing was performed on PBMCs or T cells enriched from blood (not recorded which). The source is a man aged 35 to 55 who had recovered from COVID-19.

The sample holds one count of this clone. This chain connects TRBV15 to TRBJ2-1; 11 positions match TRBD2. With V trimmed by 0 bases and J by 9 bases, 7 bases remained unmatched. This CDR3 region has 16 residues. CDR1 is LNHNV and CDR2 is YYDKDF in the germline V gene (reference sequence). CDR3 nucleotides: TGTGCCACCAGCAGAGATTTGGTACTAGCGGGAGCTGAGCAGTTCTTC. It translates to CATSRDLVLAGAEQFF.

J is TRBJ2-7 and V is TRBV11-2; 8 positions match TRBD1. The V gene end was trimmed by 6 bases and the J gene end by 3 bases; junction bases not matched to a gene: 10. Germline V gene data show CDR1 as SGHAT and CDR2 as FQNNGV. This CDR3 comprises 15 residues. Here the CDR3 DNA reads TGTGCCAGCAGAACTCCCCGGGACAGGAACTACGAGCAGTACTTC. It translates to CASRTPRDRNYEQYF.